The entry below gives a single T cell receptor (beta chain) sequence along with its context. This record belongs to a study of T cell responses to AZD1222 COVID-19 vaccine. The data were produced by immunoSEQ multiplex PCR, yet TCRdb's version contains in-frame clones alone and is incomplete. Of around 140,000 clones in the sample, roughly 92% were seen once. This TCR was sampled from an adult in good health. The material sequenced was peripheral blood, taken on day 0 of AZD1222 vaccination.

CDR3 DNA sequence: TGTGCCAGCTCACCACAGACAGGGATTGAAGCTTTCTTT. It encodes CASSPQTGIEAFF. The V gene is TRBV18, the J gene TRBJ1-1; TRBD1 aligns across 7 bases. Losses at the gene ends were 1 base for V and 7 bases for J; bases not matched to a gene: 3. Germline lookup yields CDR1 KGHSH and CDR2 LQKENI. This CDR3 is built from 13 residues.